The rows below give T cell receptor beta chains drawn from one sample of a study of tumor-infiltrating lymphocytes in glioblastoma multiforme. TCRdb passed the multiplex PCR reads through MiXCR, listing each CDR3 protein once. The sample holds roughly 9,100 distinct CDR3 sequences, 65% to 75% seen once. The specimen was brain tumor tissue. The source of these receptors is a male donor with glioblastoma. Both conserved end residues are part of each CDR3. Each record gives: D gene, V gene, clone size, J gene, CDR3 protein, CDR3 DNA. A D gene is named only where the DNA matches it firmly. Size values are once, few and many counts, or a class for expanded clones, and some rows have none.

TRBD2	TRBV20-1	-	TRBJ2-3	CSANRSGLAGGPSSTDTQYF	TGCAGTGCTAATCGCTCCGGACTAGCGGGAGGGCCAAGTAGCACAGATACGCAGTATTTT
-	TRBV6-2/TRBV6-3	few	TRBJ2-7	CASSYRGGRTYEQYF	TGTGCCAGCAGTTACCGGGGTGGAAGAACCTACGAGCAGTACTTC
TRBD1	TRBV6-2/TRBV6-3	-	TRBJ1-1	CATAGQHTKNTEAFF	TGTGCTACCGCGGGACAGCATACAAAGAACACTGAGGCTTTCTTT
-	TRBV12-3/TRBV12-4	-	TRBJ1-6	CASSSRTDFNSPLHF	TGTGCCAGCAGTTCTAGGACAGATTTTAATTCACCCCTCCACTTT
-	TRBV20-1	-	TRBJ2-3	CSAKGRADTSTDTKYF	TGCAGTGCTAAAGGTAGAGCAGACACTAGCACAGATACAAAGTATTTT
-	TRBV12-3/TRBV12-4	-	TRBJ2-2	CASSLRHGRAGELFF	TGTGCCAGCAGTTTAAGGCATGGTAGGGCCGGGGAGCTGTTTTTT
-	TRBV20-1	once	TRBJ2-1	CSARDSGVGNEQFF	TGCAGTGCTAGAGATTCGGGAGTTGGTAATGAGCAGTTCTTC
TRBD1	TRBV6-5	medium-sized	TRBJ2-7	CASSLLQGNPYEQYF	TGTGCCAGCAGTTTGCTACAGGGGAACCCCTACGAGCAGTACTTC
TRBD1	TRBV11-2	-	TRBJ2-1	CASSLAVRGPPRNEQFF	TGTGCCAGCAGCTTAGCTGTAAGGGGGCCTCCGCGGAATGAGCAGTTCTTC
TRBD1	TRBV12-3/TRBV12-4	-	TRBJ2-3	CASSSPGTGRNTDTQYF	TGTGCCAGCAGTTCGCCGGGGACAGGGCGTAACACAGATACGCAGTATTTT
-	TRBV20-1	-	TRBJ2-5	CSAHWGETQYF	TGCAGTGCCCACTGGGGAGAGACCCAGTACTTC
-	TRBV7-9	many	TRBJ2-7	CASSPTSGGTKSYEQYF	TGTGCCAGCAGCCCTACCTCAGGAGGGACAAAGTCCTACGAGCAGTACTTC
TRBD2	TRBV4-1	once	TRBJ2-7	CASSLQTSGRTYEQYF	TGCGCCAGCAGCCTCCAGACTAGCGGGAGAACCTACGAGCAGTACTTC
TRBD1	TRBV11-2	few	TRBJ2-1	CASSLAIRGPSSNEQFF	TGTGCCAGCAGCTTAGCTATAAGGGGGCCTTCGAGCAATGAGCAGTTCTTC
-	TRBV29-1	-	TRBJ1-1	CSVGGIGTEAIF	TGCAGCGTTGGGGGGATCGGCACTGAAGCTATCTTT
TRBD2	TRBV24-1	-	TRBJ2-1	CATSEALVAGDEQFF	TGTGCCACCAGTGAAGCTCTAGTAGCGGGAGATGAGCAATTCTTC
TRBD2	TRBV20-1	once	TRBJ2-5	CDARDLELAEETQYF	TGCGATGCTAGAGATTTGGAACTAGCGGAAGAGACCCAGTACTTC
-	TRBV11-1	-	TRBJ2-3	CASSSFGGGVSDTQYF	TGTGCCAGCAGCTCGTTTGGTGGAGGGGTCTCAGATACGCAGTATTTT
-	TRBV6-1	-	TRBJ1-2	CASSETGPAGYTF	TGTGCCAGCAGTGAAACGGGGCCAGCTGGCTACACCTTC
-	TRBV5-6	few	TRBJ2-5	CASSLEEGEAQYF	TGTGCCAGCAGCCTGGAGGAAGGAGAGGCCCAGTACTTC
-	TRBV2	-	TRBJ2-7	CASSVHLLKNEQYF	TGTGCCAGCAGTGTACATCTACTTAAGAACGAGCAGTACTTC
TRBD1	TRBV11-1	hyperexpanded	TRBJ2-5	CASSLPGQGARETQYF	TGTGCCAGCAGCCTCCCGGGACAGGGGGCAAGGGAGACCCAGTACTTC
TRBD1	TRBV6-2/TRBV6-3	-	TRBJ1-1	CASSLTGGFEAFF	TGTGCCAGCAGTCTGACAGGGGGATTTGAAGCTTTCTTT
-	TRBV7-2	-	TRBJ2-1	CASSLGLGDEQFF	TGTGCCAGCAGCTTAGGATTAGGAGATGAGCAGTTCTTC
-	TRBV11-2	-	TRBJ2-2	CANRRHPNTGELFF	TGTGCAAACAGGAGACATCCGAACACCGGGGAGCTGTTTTTT
TRBD1	TRBV4-1	once	TRBJ1-6	CASSQDRGQGINSTFHF	TGCGCCAGCAGCCAAGATAGGGGACAGGGGATTAATTCAACCTTCCACTTT
TRBD2	TRBV11-2	-	TRBJ2-2	CASTLSVGQGLAVNTRELFF	TGTGCCAGCACCCTCTCAGTCGGCCAAGGGCTAGCGGTAAACACCCGGGAGCTGTTTTTT
-	TRBV6-6	-	TRBJ1-1	CASSRVTGNTEAFF	TGTGCCAGCAGCAGAGTCACAGGGAACACTGAAGCTTTCTTT
-	TRBV7-8	many	TRBJ1-4	CASSFLSGEREKLFF	TGTGCCAGCAGCTTTCTATCCGGGGAAAGGGAAAAACTGTTTTTT
-	TRBV10-3	-	TRBJ2-1	CAISEPDKQNNGQFF	TGCGCCATCAGTGAGCCGGACAAGCAGAACAATGGGCAGTTCTTC
-	TRBV5-6	-	TRBJ1-4	CASSRMTGAGNEKLFF	TGTGCCAGCAGCCGAATGACAGGAGCAGGAAATGAAAAACTGTTTTTT